Listed here is a single T cell receptor beta chain. The sample comes from a study of OX40 agonist ivuxolimab in advanced cancers. Study in general: Ivuxolimab doses were 0.01, 0.1, 0.3, 1.5, 3 or 10 mg/kg every 2 weeks. Allowance was made for prior anti-PD-1, anti-PD-L1 or anti-CTLA-4 therapy, and 40% had some.

Generated by immunoSEQ multiplex PCR, the TCRdb table keeps only in-frame clones and is missing some. Here the sample spans over 50,000 clones, roughly 90% being singletons. Germline V CDR1 and CDR2: MNHEY, SMNVEV (reference sequence). The CDR3 runs to 16 residues. V trimming: 4 bases; J trimming: 4 bases; junction bases outside the gene matches: 7. The source of this sequence is an adult with an advanced solid tumor such as melanoma, head and neck, liver or kidney cancer. The chain joins TRBV27 to TRBJ2-1; 10 bases fit TRBD2. The specimen comprised CD4+ or CD8+ T cells sorted from blood, sampled in a trial of the OX40 agonist ivuxolimab. CDR3 residues: CASSSPTSGNYNEQFF. DNA for the CDR3: TGTGCCAGCAGTTCCCCCACTAGCGGGAATTACAATGAGCAGTTCTTC.